Detailed here is one TCR beta chain. In the original workflow: For nucleated cells, counts were estimated from reference gene primer amplification. Some clones are missing from TCRdb's copy, which holds only in-frame ones; the method was immunoSEQ multiplex PCR. V and J calls and clone size follow that table, whereas D and trimming were derived from the DNA. The sample contains 65,000 or so clones, approximately 80% of which appear only once. This entry comes from a study of blood T cell repertoires in COVID-19. Study background: Samples of COVID-19 (acute and convalescent) were obtained from the United States, Italy and Spain. Sample material is recorded as cDNA or gDNA derived from T cells, B-cell-depleted T cells, or PBMCs.

The sequenced sample consisted of peripheral blood. The clonotype originates from a human donor in a cohort sampled during active COVID-19.

The CDR3: CASSLQDRAFYEQFF. CDR3 sequence (DNA): TGTGCCAGCAGCTTGCAGGACAGGGCTTTCTATGAGCAGTTCTTC. This sequence joins TRBV11-2 and TRBJ2-1; 8 bases match TRBD1. Germline V gene sequence: CDR1 SGHAT, CDR2 FQNNGV. The CDR3 runs 15 residues. V was clipped by 3 bases and J by 8 bases; unmatched bases: 9.